A selection of T cell receptor beta chains follows, all from one sample in a study of PD-1 blockade in mismatch repair-deficient tumors. Libraries were prepared by immunoSEQ multiplex PCR; TCRdb keeps only in-frame clonotypes and omits some of them. The table records under 85,000 clones, almost 80% of them present only once. The material was peripheral blood, obtained 2 weeks after starting pembrolizumab. Receptors were obtained from an adult with mismatch repair-deficient cancer. Each CDR3 is given with its conserved first and last residue. D genes are given only for firm matches.

j_call	d_call	v_call	cdr3_aa	cdr3_nt
TRBJ1-2	TRBD1	TRBV6-5	CASSKTGVYGYTF	TGTGCCAGCAGCAAGACAGGGGTCTATGGCTACACCTTC
TRBJ1-1	TRBD1	TRBV11-2	CASSLGQGGWGTEAFF	TGTGCCAGCAGCTTAGGACAGGGAGGGTGGGGCACTGAAGCTTTCTTT
TRBJ2-1	TRBD2	TRBV6-1	CASSPTSTGEQFF	TGTGCCAGCAGTCCGACTAGCACGGGTGAGCAGTTCTTC
TRBJ2-1	TRBD2	TRBV28	CASSSASGSEDNEQFF	TGTGCCAGCAGTTCCGCTAGCGGGAGCGAGGACAATGAGCAGTTCTTC
TRBJ2-1	TRBD1	TRBV5-8	CASSLGQGNNEQFF	TGTGCCAGCAGCTTGGGACAGGGGAACAATGAGCAGTTCTTC
TRBJ2-3	.	TRBV6-6	CASSTKGEGGTDTQYF	TGTGCCAGCAGTACAAAGGGGGAGGGTGGCACAGATACGCAGTATTTT
TRBJ2-1	.	TRBV7-9	CASSAQGLANYNEQFF	TGTGCCAGCTCGGCACAAGGGCTAGCGAACTACAATGAGCAGTTCTTC
TRBJ2-2	TRBD2	TRBV5-4	CASSLGLAGGGGELFF	TGTGCCAGCAGCTTGGGACTAGCGGGAGGAGGCGGGGAGCTGTTTTTT
TRBJ2-5	.	TRBV7-6	CASSDPGETQYF	TGTGCCAGCAGCGACCCGGGGGAGACCCAGTACTTC
TRBJ1-2	TRBD1	TRBV5-4	CASSGTGGLLNGYTF	TGTGCCAGCAGCGGGACAGGGGGTTTGTTGAATGGCTACACCTTC
TRBJ1-1	.	TRBV30	CAWSTLGTEAFF	TGTGCCTGGAGTACCCTGGGCACTGAAGCTTTCTTT
TRBJ2-7	TRBD2	TRBV27	CASSSIAGTYEQYF	TGTGCCAGCAGTTCAATAGCGGGGACATACGAGCAGTACTTC